This TCR beta chain was sequenced for a study of shared clonotypes between healthy human individuals. Overall study findings and caveats: It was the few donors that limited the genetic and exposure-history diversity represented. Rarefaction showed sorted-subset sequencing was incomplete despite large depth.

Authors' methods: ImmunoSEQ output held junction-only sequences without quality scores, so filtering differed. TCRdb's table, derived via immunoSEQ multiplex PCR, lists solely in-frame clones and lacks some. The D gene and trimming were derived from the DNA, and the V and J assignments and clone size from that table. The top ten clones hold 0.13% of a sample with 2 million to 2.5 million clones, over 85% of them seen once. CDR1 is LNHDA and CDR2 is SQIVND in the germline V gene (reference sequence). The V end lost 3 bases, the J end lost 1 base, and 10 bases lay between the germline ends. The CDR3 is 15 residues long. A word on this clone: Its antigen is unknown.

The receptor was derived from a man younger than 35 in good health. The chain uses TRBV19 and TRBJ2-1; a weak D match, TRBD1 (6 bases). The material sequenced was naive CD4+ T cells sorted from blood. Indicated subset: CD45RA+ positively selected. This CDR3 reads CASSMGQNSYNEQFF. Written as DNA, the CDR3 is TGTGCCAGTAGTATGGGACAAAATTCCTACAATGAGCAGTTCTTC.